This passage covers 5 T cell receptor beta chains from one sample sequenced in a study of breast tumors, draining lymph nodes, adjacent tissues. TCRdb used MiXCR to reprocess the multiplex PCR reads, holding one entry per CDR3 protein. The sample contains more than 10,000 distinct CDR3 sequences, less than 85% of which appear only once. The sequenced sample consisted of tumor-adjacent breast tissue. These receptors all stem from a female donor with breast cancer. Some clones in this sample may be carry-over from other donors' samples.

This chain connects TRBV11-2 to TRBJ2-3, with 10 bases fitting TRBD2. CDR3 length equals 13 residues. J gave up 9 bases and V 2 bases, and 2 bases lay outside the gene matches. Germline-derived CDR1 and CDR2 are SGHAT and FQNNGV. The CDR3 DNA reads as TGTGCCAGCAGCTTAAGCGGGAGGGGGACGCAGTATTTT. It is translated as CASSLSGRGTQYF.

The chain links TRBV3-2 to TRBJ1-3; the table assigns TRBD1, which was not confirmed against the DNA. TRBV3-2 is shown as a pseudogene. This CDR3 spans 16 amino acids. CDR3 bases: TGTGCCAGCAGCCCCCGGACAGGGCACTCTGGAAACACCATATATTTT. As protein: CASSPRTGHSGNTIYF.

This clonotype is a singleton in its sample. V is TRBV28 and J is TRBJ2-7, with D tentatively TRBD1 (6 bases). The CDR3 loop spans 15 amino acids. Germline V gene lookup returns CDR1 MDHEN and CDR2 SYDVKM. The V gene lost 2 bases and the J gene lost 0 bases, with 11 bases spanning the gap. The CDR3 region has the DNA TGTGCCAGCAGTTTACGGGACATAAGCTCCTACGAGCAGTACTTC. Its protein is CASSLRDISSYEQYF.

For the CDR3, the DNA is TGTGCCAGCAGCGAGAACAGGGGGAGAAGCTATGGCTACACCTTC. Amino acids: CASSENRGRSYGYTF. The rearrangement uses TRBV7-2 and TRBJ1-2; 8 bases are shared with TRBD1. Germline CDR1 is SGHTA and CDR2 is FQGNSA. The CDR3 consists of 15 residues. J lost 4 bases, V lost 5 bases, and 9 bases had no gene match.

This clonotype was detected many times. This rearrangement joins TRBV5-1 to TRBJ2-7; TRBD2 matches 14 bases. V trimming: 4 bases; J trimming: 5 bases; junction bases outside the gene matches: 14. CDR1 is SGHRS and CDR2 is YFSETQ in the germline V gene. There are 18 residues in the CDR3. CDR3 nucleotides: TGCGCCAGCAGCGGGAAAGCTCCGGGACTAGCGGGAGAGGACGAGCAGTACTTC. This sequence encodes CASSGKAPGLAGEDEQYF.